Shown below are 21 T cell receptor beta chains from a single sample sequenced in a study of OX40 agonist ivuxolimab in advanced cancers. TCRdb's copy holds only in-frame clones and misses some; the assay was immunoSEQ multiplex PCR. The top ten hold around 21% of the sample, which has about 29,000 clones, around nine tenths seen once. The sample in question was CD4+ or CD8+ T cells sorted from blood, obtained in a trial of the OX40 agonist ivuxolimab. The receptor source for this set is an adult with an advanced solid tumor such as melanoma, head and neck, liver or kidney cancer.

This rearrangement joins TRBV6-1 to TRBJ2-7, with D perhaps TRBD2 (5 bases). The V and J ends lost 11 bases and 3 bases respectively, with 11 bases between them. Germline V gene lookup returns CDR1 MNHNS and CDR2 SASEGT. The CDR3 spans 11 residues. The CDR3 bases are TGTGCCTCCGGACTGGGCTACGAGCAGTACTTC. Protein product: CASGLGYEQYF.

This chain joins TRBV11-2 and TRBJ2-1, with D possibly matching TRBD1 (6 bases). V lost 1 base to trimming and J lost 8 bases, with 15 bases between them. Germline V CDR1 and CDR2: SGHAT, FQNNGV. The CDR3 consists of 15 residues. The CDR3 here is CASSLAGWQGYEQFF. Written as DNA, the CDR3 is TGTGCCAGCAGCTTAGCCGGTTGGCAGGGGTATGAGCAGTTCTTC.

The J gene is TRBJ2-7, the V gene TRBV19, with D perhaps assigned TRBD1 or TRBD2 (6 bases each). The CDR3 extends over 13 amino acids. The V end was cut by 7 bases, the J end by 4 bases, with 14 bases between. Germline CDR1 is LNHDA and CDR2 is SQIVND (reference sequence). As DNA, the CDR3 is TGTGCCAGTATGGGACACGGGACTTACGAGCAGTACTTC. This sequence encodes CASMGHGTYEQYF.

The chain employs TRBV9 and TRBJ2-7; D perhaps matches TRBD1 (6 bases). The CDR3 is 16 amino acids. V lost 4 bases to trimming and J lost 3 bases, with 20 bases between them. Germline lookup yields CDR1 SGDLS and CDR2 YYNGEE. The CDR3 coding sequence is TGTGCCAGCAGCCCCCAATGGGGAACAGGGATCTACGAGCAGTACTTC. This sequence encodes CASSPQWGTGIYEQYF.

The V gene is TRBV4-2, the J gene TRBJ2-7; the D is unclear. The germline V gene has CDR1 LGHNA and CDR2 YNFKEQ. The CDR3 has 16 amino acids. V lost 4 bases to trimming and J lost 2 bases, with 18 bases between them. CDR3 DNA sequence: TGTGCCAGCAGCCCAAACCCGCAGGTTGTTGCCTACGAGCAGTACTTC. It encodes CASSPNPQVVAYEQYF.

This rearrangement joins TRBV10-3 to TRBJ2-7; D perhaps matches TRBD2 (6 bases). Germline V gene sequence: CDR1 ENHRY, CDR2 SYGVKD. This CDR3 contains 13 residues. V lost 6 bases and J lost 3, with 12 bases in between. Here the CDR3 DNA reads TGTGCCATCAGCAGCGGGCCCAACTACGAGCAGTACTTC. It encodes CAISSGPNYEQYF.

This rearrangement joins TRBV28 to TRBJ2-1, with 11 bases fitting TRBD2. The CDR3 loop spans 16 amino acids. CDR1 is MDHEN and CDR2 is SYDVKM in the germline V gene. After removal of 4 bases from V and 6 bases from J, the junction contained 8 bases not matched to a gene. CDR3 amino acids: CASSSTSGSGGNEQFF. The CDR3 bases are TGTGCCAGCAGTTCTACTAGCGGGAGCGGGGGCAATGAGCAGTTCTTC.

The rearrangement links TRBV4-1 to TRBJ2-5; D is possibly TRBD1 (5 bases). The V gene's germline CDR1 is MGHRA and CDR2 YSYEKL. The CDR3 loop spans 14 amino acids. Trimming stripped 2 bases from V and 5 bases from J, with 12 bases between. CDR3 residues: CASSQKGVSETQYF. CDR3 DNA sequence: TGCGCCAGCAGCCAAAAAGGGGTGTCGGAGACCCAGTACTTC.

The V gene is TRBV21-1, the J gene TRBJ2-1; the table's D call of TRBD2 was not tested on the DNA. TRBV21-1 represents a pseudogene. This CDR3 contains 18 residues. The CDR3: CASSKCTSGRGAPIEQFF. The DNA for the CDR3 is TGTGCCAGCAGCAAATGTACTAGCGGGAGGGGGGCTCCAATTGAGCAGTTCTTC.

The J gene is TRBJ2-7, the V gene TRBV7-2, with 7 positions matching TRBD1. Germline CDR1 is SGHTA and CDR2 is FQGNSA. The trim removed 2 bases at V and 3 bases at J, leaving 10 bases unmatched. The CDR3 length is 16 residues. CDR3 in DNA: TGTGCCAGCAGCTTAACTCCGGGACAGCCGTTCTACGAGCAGTACTTC. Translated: CASSLTPGQPFYEQYF.

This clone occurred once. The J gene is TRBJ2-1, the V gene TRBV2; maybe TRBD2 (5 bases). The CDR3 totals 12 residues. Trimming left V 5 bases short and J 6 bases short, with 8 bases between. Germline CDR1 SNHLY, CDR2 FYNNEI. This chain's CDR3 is CASSRAGNEQFF. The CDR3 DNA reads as TGTGCCAGCAGTAGGGCGGGCAATGAGCAGTTCTTC.

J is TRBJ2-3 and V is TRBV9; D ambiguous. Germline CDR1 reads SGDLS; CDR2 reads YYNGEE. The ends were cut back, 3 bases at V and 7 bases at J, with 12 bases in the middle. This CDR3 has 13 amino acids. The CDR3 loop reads CASSAPPWNTQYF. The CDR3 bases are TGTGCCAGCAGCGCCCCTCCATGGAATACGCAGTATTTT. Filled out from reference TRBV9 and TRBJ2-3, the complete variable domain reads DSGVTQTPKHLITATGQRVTLRCSPRSGDLSVYWYQQSLDQGLQFLIQYYNGEERAKGNILERFSAQQFPDLHSELNLSSLELGDSALYFCASSAPPWNTQYFGPGTRLTVL.

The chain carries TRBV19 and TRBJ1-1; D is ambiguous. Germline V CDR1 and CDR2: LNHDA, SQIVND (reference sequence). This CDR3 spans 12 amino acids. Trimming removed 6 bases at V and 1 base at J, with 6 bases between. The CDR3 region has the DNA TGTGCCAGTAGAAGTGGGAACACTGAAGCTTTCTTT. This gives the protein CASRSGNTEAFF.

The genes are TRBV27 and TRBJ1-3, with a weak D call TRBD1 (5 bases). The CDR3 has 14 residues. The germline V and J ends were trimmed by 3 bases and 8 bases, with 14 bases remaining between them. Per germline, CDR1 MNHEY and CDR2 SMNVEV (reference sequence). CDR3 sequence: CASSFARDPHTIYF. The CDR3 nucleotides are TGTGCCAGCAGTTTTGCCCGGGACCCACACACCATATATTTT.

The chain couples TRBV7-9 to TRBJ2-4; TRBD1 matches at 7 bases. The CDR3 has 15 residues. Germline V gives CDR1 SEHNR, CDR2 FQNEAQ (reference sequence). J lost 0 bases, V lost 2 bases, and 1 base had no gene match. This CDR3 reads CASSLQGVAKNIQYF. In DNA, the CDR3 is TGTGCCAGCAGCTTACAGGGGGTAGCCAAAAACATTCAGTACTTC.

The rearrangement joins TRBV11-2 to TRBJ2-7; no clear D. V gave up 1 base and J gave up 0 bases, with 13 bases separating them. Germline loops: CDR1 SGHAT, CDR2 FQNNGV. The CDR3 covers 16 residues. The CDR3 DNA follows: TGTGCCAGCAGCTTAGGCCAGCATCATAGCTCCTACGAGCAGTACTTC. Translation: CASSLGQHHSSYEQYF. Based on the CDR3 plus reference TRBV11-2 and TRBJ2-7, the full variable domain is EAGVAQSPRYKIIEKRQSVAFWCNPISGHATLYWYQQILGQGPKLLIQFQNNGVVDDSQLPKDRFSAERLKGVDSTLKIQPAKLEDSAVYLCASSLGQHHSSYEQYFGPGTRLTVT.

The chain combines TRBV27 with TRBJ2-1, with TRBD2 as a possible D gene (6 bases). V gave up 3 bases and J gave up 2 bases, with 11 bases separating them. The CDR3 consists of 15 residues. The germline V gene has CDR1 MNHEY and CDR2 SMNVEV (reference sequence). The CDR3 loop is CASSFGGATYNEQFF. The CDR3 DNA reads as TGTGCCAGCAGTTTTGGCGGGGCGACCTACAATGAGCAGTTCTTC.

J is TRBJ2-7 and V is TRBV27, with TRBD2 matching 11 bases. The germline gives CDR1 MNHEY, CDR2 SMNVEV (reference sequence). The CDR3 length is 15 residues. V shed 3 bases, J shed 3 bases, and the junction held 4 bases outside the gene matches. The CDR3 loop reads CASSLLAGGGYEQYF. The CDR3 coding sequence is TGTGCCAGCAGTTTGCTAGCGGGAGGTGGCTACGAGCAGTACTTC.

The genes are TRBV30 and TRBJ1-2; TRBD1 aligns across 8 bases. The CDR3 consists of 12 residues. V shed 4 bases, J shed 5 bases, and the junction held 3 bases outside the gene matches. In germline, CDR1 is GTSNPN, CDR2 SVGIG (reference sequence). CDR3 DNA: TGTGCCTGGACTACAGGGGGGTATGGCTACACCTTC. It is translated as CAWTTGGYGYTF.

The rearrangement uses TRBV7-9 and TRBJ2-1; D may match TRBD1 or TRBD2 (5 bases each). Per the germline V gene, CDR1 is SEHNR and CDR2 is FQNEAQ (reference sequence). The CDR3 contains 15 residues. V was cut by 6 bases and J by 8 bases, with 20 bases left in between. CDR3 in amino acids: CASSGAEGSDDEQFF. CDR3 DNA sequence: TGTGCCAGCAGTGGGGCCGAGGGGAGTGACGATGAGCAGTTCTTC.

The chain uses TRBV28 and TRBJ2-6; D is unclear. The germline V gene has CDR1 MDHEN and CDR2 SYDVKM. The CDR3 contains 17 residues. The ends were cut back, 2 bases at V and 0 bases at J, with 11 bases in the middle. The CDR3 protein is CASSLISAFSGANVLTF. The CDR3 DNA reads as TGTGCCAGCAGTTTAATTTCGGCTTTCTCTGGGGCCAACGTCCTGACTTTC.